One sample yielded the 30 T cell receptor beta chains listed below, sequenced in a study of T cells in Graves' hyperthyroidism and ophthalmopathy. Amplified TCR beta CDR3 regions came from RNA transcripts. The primer set for the first-round RT-PCR of the TCR CDR3 was HTBI. TCRdb called the multiplex PCR reads again in MiXCR, with one record for every CDR3 protein. This sample yields over 350,000 distinct CDR3 sequences, of which around 15% are seen a single time; around 30% belongs to the top ten. What was sequenced was blood. The receptors stem from a man aged 50 to 60 with Graves' ophthalmopathy.

This clonotype came up many times. The chain uses TRBV7-2 and TRBJ2-3, with D uncertain. The CDR3 covers 13 residues. CDR1 is SGHTA and CDR2 is FQGNSA in the germline V gene. V shed 3 bases and J shed 8 bases, with 12 bases lying between them. The CDR3 bases are TGTGCCAGCAGCTTTGGTTCCCTGAGTACGCAGTATTTT. The encoded protein is CASSFGSLSTQYF.

The chain carries TRBV3-1 and TRBJ2-2; D not resolved. The ends were cut back, 3 bases at V and 1 base at J, with 6 bases in the middle. Germline V gene lookup returns CDR1 LGHDT and CDR2 YNNKEL (reference sequence). This CDR3 has 14 amino acids. The CDR3: CASSQDVNTGELFF. The CDR3, as DNA: TGTGCCAGCAGCCAGGACGTGAACACCGGGGAGCTGTTTTTT. Supplemented by reference TRBV3-1 and TRBJ2-2, the full variable domain reads DTAVSQTPKYLVTQMGNDKSIKCEQNLGHDTMYWYKQDSKKFLKIMFSYNNKELIINETVPNRFSPKSPDKAHLNLHINSLELGDSAVYFCASSQDVNTGELFFGEGSRLTVL.

Ten or more counts support this clonotype. The genes are TRBV30 and TRBJ2-7; 14 bases are a match to TRBD2. V lost 5 bases to trimming and J lost 6 bases; unmatched junction nucleotides: 6. Germline loops: CDR1 GTSNPN, CDR2 SVGIG (reference sequence). This CDR3 spans 14 amino acids. The CDR3 sequence is CAWEGTSGRVEQYF. CDR3 DNA sequence: TGTGCCTGGGAAGGGACTAGCGGGAGAGTCGAGCAGTACTTC.

This clonotype came up many times. The chain is built from TRBV28 and TRBJ1-5; TRBD1 might be the D (5 bases). The germline V gene has CDR1 MDHEN and CDR2 SYDVKM. The V gene lost 5 bases and the J gene lost 7 bases, with 9 bases spanning the gap. The CDR3 covers 12 residues. The CDR3 here is CASSPQAQPQHF. CDR3 sequence (DNA): TGTGCCAGCAGTCCACAGGCACAGCCCCAGCATTTT.

This clonotype was observed at least ten times. The chain uses TRBV5-1 and TRBJ2-3, with D unclear. Germline CDR1 SGHRS, CDR2 YFSETQ. The V end lost 0 bases, the J end lost 6 bases, and 11 bases lay between the germline ends. The length of the CDR3 is 14 residues. CDR3 sequence: CASSLVELSDTQYF. CDR3 DNA: TGCGCCAGCAGCTTGGTGGAGTTATCGGATACGCAGTATTTT.

This clonotype was counted between two and nine times. Being one base from a much bigger clone, this may be a read error. The chain couples TRBV20-1 to TRBJ2-7; 10 nucleotides align to TRBD2. The trim removed 2 bases at V and 7 bases at J, leaving 8 bases unmatched. Per germline, CDR1 DFQATT and CDR2 SNEGSKA (reference sequence). This CDR3 is built from 14 residues. CDR3 amino acids: CSARSGGARGEQYF. In DNA, the CDR3 is TGCAGTGCTAGAAGCGGGGGGGCCAGGGGAGAGCAGTACTTC.

The chain couples TRBV29-1 to TRBJ2-5, with D maybe TRBD2 (6 bases). The CDR3 is 13 amino acids. V was clipped by 4 bases and J by 2 bases, with 11 bases between them. CDR1 SQVTM and CDR2 ANQGSEA come from the germline V gene. The CDR3 protein is CSVAAGLQETQYF. Written as DNA, the CDR3 is TGCAGCGTTGCCGCGGGACTTCAAGAGACCCAGTACTTC. The variable domain in full, completed from reference TRBV29-1 and TRBJ2-5, reads SAVISQKPSRDICQRGTSLTIQCQVDSQVTMMFWYRQQPGQSLTLIATANQGSEATYESGFVIDKFPISRPNLTFSTLTVSNMSPEDSSIYLCSVAAGLQETQYFGPGTRLLVL.

CDR3 nucleotide sequence: TGTGCCAGCAGCTTCGGGAGCCCCGGGGAGACCCAGTACTTC. As protein: CASSFGSPGETQYF. The chain recombines TRBV6-2 or TRBV6-3 with TRBJ2-5; tentative D call: TRBD2 (6 bases). The V end lost 6 bases, the J end lost 5 bases, and 16 bases lay between the germline ends. The germline gives CDR1 MNHEY, CDR2 SVGEGT. The CDR3 runs to 14 residues.

The chain employs TRBV5-1 and TRBJ2-3; no clear D gene. Germline CDR1 is SGHRS and CDR2 is YFSETQ. Deletions cut 4 bases from V and 2 bases from J, with 11 bases between. The CDR3 spans 14 residues. The CDR3 reads CASSPEQLTDTQYF. DNA of the CDR3: TGCGCCAGCAGCCCGGAACAGCTCACAGATACGCAGTATTTT.

This clonotype was picked up a small number of times. This sequence joins TRBV18 and TRBJ1-6, with a tentative D call TRBD1 (5 bases). The CDR3 length is 14 residues. V dropped 1 base and J dropped 8 bases, with 9 bases sitting between them. Germline V lookup: CDR1 KGHSH, CDR2 LQKENI. The CDR3 reads CASSPQARDSPLHF. The CDR3 region has the DNA TGTGCCAGCTCACCACAGGCCAGGGATTCACCCCTCCACTTT.

This clonotype was counted many times. The V call is TRBV27, the J call TRBJ2-3; tentatively, D is TRBD2 (5 bases). CDR1 and CDR2 from the germline V gene are MNHEY and SMNVEV (reference sequence). CDR3 length: 12 residues. V lost 7 bases and J 5 bases, leaving 10 bases between the germline ends. The CDR3: CASNQRGDTQYF. In DNA form, the CDR3 reads TGTGCCAGCAACCAACGGGGAGATACGCAGTATTTT.

This clonotype appeared many times. This chain connects TRBV6-1 to TRBJ2-5; D is uncertain. The CDR3 runs 15 residues. Germline V gene lookup returns CDR1 MNHNS and CDR2 SASEGT. Trimming removed 0 bases from V and 7 bases from J, with 15 bases in between. This chain's CDR3 is CASSEARWAGSTQYF. CDR3 nucleotides: TGTGCCAGCAGTGAAGCTAGATGGGCCGGGTCGACCCAGTACTTC.

This clonotype was detected only a few times. This sequence joins TRBV19 and TRBJ2-4; 16 nucleotides line up with TRBD2. Losses at the gene ends were 3 bases for V and 1 base for J; bases not matched to a gene: 3. Germline loops: CDR1 LNHDA, CDR2 SQIVND (reference sequence). The CDR3 is 18 amino acids. The CDR3 loop reads CASSMGLAGGLAKNIQYF. The CDR3 DNA reads TGTGCCAGTAGTATGGGACTAGCGGGAGGGTTGGCCAAAAACATTCAGTACTTC.

This clonotype was picked up many times. The rearrangement uses TRBV12-5 and TRBJ2-1; D gene ambiguous. The germline V gene encodes CDR1 LGHNT and CDR2 FRNRAP. This CDR3 has 12 amino acids. Trimming shortened V by 1 base and J by 11 bases, and 9 bases separated the two germline ends. The CDR3 DNA follows: TGTGCTAGTGGTTTGGAGGCTAGACAGCAGTTCTTC. This gives the protein CASGLEARQQFF. The whole variable domain, filled in from reference TRBV12-5 and TRBJ2-1, reads DARVTQTPRHKVTEMGQEVTMRCQPILGHNTVFWYRQTMMQGLELLAYFRNRAPLDDSGMPKDRFSAEMPDATLATLKIQPSEPRDSAVYFCASGLEARQQFFGPGTRLTVL.

This clonotype was counted at least ten times. The chain's CDR3 is CASRTGTARNSPLHF. The CDR3 DNA reads TGTGCCAGCAGAACCGGGACGGCGAGAAATTCACCCCTCCACTTT. The chain has TRBV7-9 and TRBJ1-6, with D tentatively TRBD1 (5 bases). CDR1 is SEHNR and CDR2 is FQNEAQ in the germline V gene (reference sequence). The germline V and J ends were trimmed by 6 bases and 7 bases, with 16 bases remaining between them. This CDR3 comprises 15 residues.

This clonotype was recorded at least ten times. The chain is built from TRBV11-2 and TRBJ2-2; D is uncertain. The germline V and J ends were trimmed by 4 bases and 6 bases, with 9 bases remaining between them. Germline V gives CDR1 SGHAT, CDR2 FQNNGV. There are 13 residues in the CDR3. CDR3 sequence reads: CASSSFVAGELFF. DNA of the CDR3: TGTGCCAGCAGCTCCTTTGTTGCCGGGGAGCTGTTTTTT.

This clonotype was counted ten times or more. This chain links TRBV5-5 with TRBJ2-3; D might be TRBD2 (5 bases). The CDR3 has 14 residues. V lost 3 bases and J 4 bases, leaving 12 bases between the germline ends. Germline assignment: CDR1 SGHKS and CDR2 YYEKEE (reference sequence). The CDR3 bases are TGTGCCAGCAGCTCGGTAGGGAGCGCAGATACGCAGTATTTT. Amino acid sequence: CASSSVGSADTQYF. Complete variable domain (other parts from reference TRBV5-5 and TRBJ2-3): DAGVTQSPTHLIKTRGQQVTLRCSPISGHKSVSWYQQVLGQGPQFIFQYYEKEERGRGNFPDRFSARQFPNYSSELNVNALLLGDSALYLCASSSVGSADTQYFGPGTRLTVL.

In its sample, this clonotype was seen many times. The gene calls are TRBV10-3 and TRBJ2-7; 7 bases map to TRBD2. CDR3 length: 15 residues. Germline trimming cut 0 bases from V and 3 bases from J; bases unmatched to any gene: 5. Germline CDR1 is ENHRY and CDR2 is SYGVKD. CDR3 sequence (DNA): TGTGCCATCAGTGAGTCGCTAGCGGCGAACTACGAGCAGTACTTC. It encodes CAISESLAANYEQYF.

This clonotype was detected a few times. The chain uses TRBV30 and TRBJ2-7; 11 bases line up with TRBD1. The length of the CDR3 is 14 residues. The germline CDR1 and CDR2 sequences are GTSNPN and SVGIG (reference sequence). V shed 2 bases, J shed 5 bases, and the junction held 5 bases outside the gene matches. The CDR3 coding sequence is TGTGCCTGGAGTAGGGGGACAGGGGGGAACGAGCAGTACTTC. Translating it yields CAWSRGTGGNEQYF.

This clonotype has ten or more counts. The J gene is TRBJ1-2, the V gene TRBV28; D uncertain. CDR1 MDHEN and CDR2 SYDVKM come from the germline V gene. This CDR3 contains 14 residues. V was shortened by 6 bases and J by 4 bases, with 15 bases between the two germline ends. CDR3 nucleotide sequence: TGTGCCAGCAGCCCAGTCGGCCGCCGCTATGGCTACACCTTC. Translating it yields CASSPVGRRYGYTF.

Ten or more counts support this clonotype. The chain combines TRBV6-1 with TRBJ2-1; D may match TRBD1 or TRBD2 (5 bases each). The CDR3 sequence is 15 residues long. V was trimmed by 2 bases and J by 5 bases, leaving 13 bases between them. Germline V gives CDR1 MNHNS, CDR2 SASEGT. Here the CDR3 DNA reads TGTGCCAGCAGTGAATTGGGGGAAGTGGACAATGAGCAGTTCTTC. Its translation: CASSELGEVDNEQFF.

The genes are TRBV20-1 and TRBJ1-5; no firm D call. The CDR3 totals 14 residues. V was trimmed by 3 bases and J by 0 bases, leaving 9 bases between them. Germline-derived CDR1 and CDR2 are DFQATT and SNEGSKA (reference sequence). In nucleotides, the CDR3 is TGCAGTGCTAGTGGCAGGACTAGCAATCAGCCCCAGCATTTT. Amino acids: CSASGRTSNQPQHF.

This clonotype was counted at least ten times. The rearrangement links TRBV2 to TRBJ2-1; 9 bases fit TRBD2. Germline V gene data show CDR1 as SNHLY and CDR2 as FYNNEI. With V trimmed by 3 bases and J by 4 bases, 4 bases remained unmatched. This CDR3 has 15 residues. Written as DNA, the CDR3 is TGTGCCAGCAGTGAGTGGACTAGCGATTACAATGAGCAGTTCTTC. Amino acids: CASSEWTSDYNEQFF.

Relative to its sample, this clonotype is medium-sized. The V and J genes are TRBV11-1 and TRBJ2-7; 8 bases are shared with TRBD1. Germline V CDR1 and CDR2: SGHAT, FQDESV (reference sequence). V trimming: 5 bases; J trimming: 6 bases; junction bases outside the gene matches: 6. This CDR3 is 13 amino acids long. Here the CDR3 DNA reads TGTGCCAGCAGCCACCGCGGGACAGGCGAGCAGTACTTC. Encoded protein: CASSHRGTGEQYF.

The V and J genes are TRBV5-4 and TRBJ2-4; the D call may be TRBD1 or TRBD2 (5 bases each). This CDR3 spans 15 amino acids. Trimming shortened V by 4 bases and J by 1 base, and 12 bases separated the two germline ends. Germline V gives CDR1 SGHNT, CDR2 YYREEE (reference sequence). The CDR3 DNA reads as TGTGCCAGCAGCCCGGACTGGGGGGCCAAAAACATTCAGTACTTC. Translated, it gives CASSPDWGAKNIQYF.

V usage is TRBV2 and J usage is TRBJ2-5, with 15 bases lining up with TRBD2. CDR3 size: 17 residues. V lost 4 bases and J lost 5; bases outside the gene matches: 8. Germline V lookup: CDR1 SNHLY, CDR2 FYNNEI. CDR3 coding DNA: TGTGCCAGCAGTGGTGCGGGACTAGCGGGAGGTTTGGAGACCCAGTACTTC. Protein product: CASSGAGLAGGLETQYF. Full variable domain (missing parts from reference TRBV2 and TRBJ2-5): EPEVTQTPSHQVTQMGQEVILRCVPISNHLYFYWYRQILGQKVEFLVSFYNNEISEKSEIFDDQFSVERPDGSNFTLKIRSTKLEDSAMYFCASSGAGLAGGLETQYFGPGTRLLVL.

This clonotype has at least ten counts. The rearrangement uses TRBV2 and TRBJ2-1; D unresolved. The V end was cut by 7 bases, the J end by 4 bases, with 11 bases between. Germline CDR1 SNHLY, CDR2 FYNNEI. The CDR3 sequence is 13 residues long. The CDR3, as DNA: TGTGCCAGCACTTCGGAAACGTACAATGAGCAGTTCTTC. It encodes CASTSETYNEQFF. The full variable domain, rest sourced from reference TRBV2 and TRBJ2-1, is EPEVTQTPSHQVTQMGQEVILRCVPISNHLYFYWYRQILGQKVEFLVSFYNNEISEKSEIFDDQFSVERPDGSNFTLKIRSTKLEDSAMYFCASTSETYNEQFFGPGTRLTVL.

This clonotype appeared many times. The chain couples TRBV20-1 to TRBJ2-1; 13 bases agree with TRBD2. Germline V lookup: CDR1 DFQATT, CDR2 SNEGSKA (reference sequence). This CDR3 has 15 amino acids. Trimming cost V 4 bases and J 5 bases; bases outside gene matches: 5. The CDR3 nucleotides read TGCAGTGCTACGAAGGGACTAGCGGGGAACAATGAGCAGTTCTTC. Translating it yields CSATKGLAGNNEQFF.

On this clonotype itself: The DNA is left out, because the CDR3 cannot be placed on it with certainty; the CDR3 is given as TCRdb lists it. CDR3 sequence: CASSPLPGTSILVQYF. This rearrangement joins TRBV7-9 to TRBJ2-7; TRBD2, as called in the table, went unchecked against the DNA. Inclusive of both ends, the CDR3 amounts to 16 amino acids. The germline V gene encodes CDR1 SEHNR and CDR2 FQNEAQ (reference sequence).

This clonotype was counted ten times or more. The V gene is TRBV24-1, the J gene TRBJ1-2; unclear D gene. Germline CDR1 reads KGHDR; CDR2 reads SFDVKD. The CDR3 covers 12 residues. The CDR3 DNA follows: TGTGCTACGCCCAACAACCGGGGAGGCTACACCTTC. This translates into CATPNNRGGYTF.